Below, 32 T cell receptor beta chains from the same sample are listed, as sequenced in a study of blood T cell repertoires in COVID-19. The table came from immunoSEQ multiplex PCR; TCRdb's copy has only in-frame clones and leaves some out. The sample yields 70,000 to 100,000 clones, around 92% seen once. Input material: peripheral blood. These TCRs come from a man between 45 and 60 years old with COVID-19, enrolled during active disease.

This sequence joins TRBV11-3 and TRBJ1-1; D unresolved. Per the germline V gene, CDR1 is SGHNT and CDR2 is YENEEA. The ends were cut back, 3 bases at V and 5 bases at J, with 10 bases in the middle. The length of the CDR3 is 13 residues. CDR3 residues: CASSLSPWTEAFF. In nucleotides, the CDR3 is TGTGCCAGCAGCTTGAGCCCGTGGACTGAAGCTTTCTTT.

The rearrangement links TRBV7-6 to TRBJ2-7, with TRBD1 matching 11 bases. Germline V gene sequence: CDR1 SGHVS, CDR2 FNYEAQ. The CDR3 covers 17 residues. V was clipped by 1 base and J by 0 bases; unmatched bases: 5. CDR3 amino acids: CASSLGPGQGVSYEQYF. The DNA of the CDR3 is TGTGCCAGCAGCTTAGGCCCGGGACAGGGGGTCTCCTACGAGCAGTACTTC.

This clone has just a few counts. The gene calls are TRBV10-3 and TRBJ1-5; 9 bases agree with TRBD1. This CDR3 is 16 amino acids long. Losses at the gene ends were 2 bases for V and 6 bases for J; bases not matched to a gene: 8. Germline CDR1 is ENHRY and CDR2 is SYGVKD. The CDR3 DNA is TGTGCCATCAGTGAGCGCGGACAGGGGTTGGGTCAGCCCCAGCATTTT. Translated: CAISERGQGLGQPQHF.

The chain uses TRBV6-5 and TRBJ1-3; D is ambiguous. V was cut by 0 bases and J by 4 bases, with 4 bases left in between. The germline CDR1 and CDR2 sequences are MNHEY and SVGAGI. This CDR3 contains 13 residues. The CDR3 loop reads CASSYSAGNTIYF. The CDR3 DNA reads as TGTGCCAGCAGTTACTCGGCCGGAAACACCATATATTTT.

The CDR3 coding sequence is TGTGCCAGCAGTTATGGGACAGGAAGCTCCTACGAGCAGTACTTC. This sequence encodes CASSYGTGSSYEQYF. The chain joins TRBV6-5 to TRBJ2-7, with TRBD1 matching over 8 bases. V gave up 3 bases and J gave up 0 bases; unmatched junction bases: 4. Per germline, CDR1 MNHEY and CDR2 SVGAGI. The CDR3 is made up of 15 amino acids.

V gene TRBV19 combines with J gene TRBJ1-2; D gene ambiguous. The length of the CDR3 is 14 residues. Looked up from germline, CDR1 is LNHDA and CDR2 is SQIVND (reference sequence). Trimming took 3 bases from V and 4 from J, leaving 12 bases between them. The CDR3 spells CASSIGQASYGYTF. CDR3 DNA sequence: TGTGCCAGTAGTATTGGTCAGGCCAGCTATGGCTACACCTTC.

This chain joins TRBV5-1 and TRBJ1-6; a possible D gene is TRBD1 (6 bases). Trimming stripped 4 bases from V and 8 bases from J, with 13 bases between. The CDR3 is 14 amino acids. CDR1 is SGHRS and CDR2 is YFSETQ in the germline V gene. The CDR3 loop reads CASSMGQGYSPLHF. The CDR3, as DNA: TGCGCCAGCAGCATGGGGCAGGGGTATTCACCCCTCCACTTT.

Only one count was recorded for this clone. This chain connects TRBV10-3 to TRBJ2-5; 9 bases agree with TRBD2. CDR3 length: 15 residues. Germline V CDR1 and CDR2: ENHRY, SYGVKD. Trimming at V came to 0 bases and at J to 5 bases, leaving 4 bases not matched to a gene. The DNA of the CDR3 is TGTGCCATCAGTGAGTCTAGCGGGGGATCGGAGACCCAGTACTTC. This codes for CAISESSGGSETQYF.

This clone was detected only once. The rearrangement links TRBV4-1 to TRBJ1-5; D is perhaps TRBD1 (5 bases). This CDR3 spans 15 amino acids. Trimming pared 0 bases from V and 5 bases from J, leaving 11 bases between. Germline V gene sequence: CDR1 MGHRA, CDR2 YSYEKL. The CDR3 nucleotides are TGCGCCAGCAGCCAAGATTCAGGGAGGTATCAGCCCCAGCATTTT. It encodes CASSQDSGRYQPQHF.

V gene TRBV3-1 (or the pseudogene TRBV3-2) combines with J gene TRBJ1-2; D is unclear. The germline V gene encodes CDR1 LGHDT and CDR2 YNNKEL (reference sequence). The V and J ends lost 1 base and 6 bases respectively, with 12 bases between them. This CDR3 has 14 residues. The CDR3 reads CASSQGVGGDGYTF. In DNA, the CDR3 is TGTGCCAGCAGCCAAGGAGTGGGCGGGGATGGCTACACCTTC.

This rearrangement joins TRBV10-3 to TRBJ1-6; D is unresolved. Germline lookup yields CDR1 ENHRY and CDR2 SYGVKD. Between the trimmed V and J ends, which lost 4 bases and 9 bases, there was a span of 10 bases. The CDR3 has 13 residues. The CDR3 DNA reads TGTGCCATCAGTGGTGAACAGTTTTCACCCCTCCACTTT. Translated: CAISGEQFSPLHF.

The J gene is TRBJ1-3, the V gene TRBV7-9; D is uncertain. CDR3 length: 12 amino acids. V lost 4 bases to trimming and J lost 11 bases, with 12 bases between them. Germline V gene data show CDR1 as SEHNR and CDR2 as FQNEAQ (reference sequence). The CDR3: CASSYPASAIYF. The DNA of the CDR3 is TGTGCCAGCAGCTACCCCGCAAGCGCCATATATTTT.

CDR3 coding DNA: TGTGCCAGCAGCGTTGGCAGGGGACAAGAGACCCAGTACTTC. It specifies CASSVGRGQETQYF. This chain links TRBV11-1 with TRBJ2-5, with D tentatively TRBD1 (6 bases). Trimming pared 5 bases from V and 2 bases from J, leaving 12 bases between. This CDR3 has 14 residues. Germline CDR1 and CDR2: SGHAT and FQDESV (reference sequence).

The chain combines TRBV5-1 with TRBJ2-7; 11 nucleotides match TRBD2. The CDR3 spans 17 residues. Germline V CDR1 and CDR2: SGHRS, YFSETQ. With 4 bases clipped from V and 5 bases from J, the junction kept 14 bases outside the gene matches. Here the CDR3 DNA reads TGCGCCAGCAGCCCCGGGGCTAGCGGGGGGAGGGGCAACGAGCAGTACTTC. This codes for CASSPGASGGRGNEQYF.

The chain joins TRBV6-2 or TRBV6-3 to TRBJ1-2; D is ambiguous. Trimming removed 3 bases from V and 7 bases from J, with 9 bases in between. This CDR3 comprises 12 residues. CDR1 is MNHEY and CDR2 is SVGEGT in the germline V gene. CDR3 region: CASSYLKSGYTF. As DNA, the CDR3 is TGTGCCAGCAGTTATCTAAAGAGTGGCTACACCTTC.

The chain is built from TRBV23-1 and TRBJ1-5; 9 bases agree with TRBD1. TRBV23-1 is an ORF for which the function is uncertain. The V gene end was trimmed by 3 bases and the J gene end by 0 bases; junction bases not matched to a gene: 12. This CDR3 contains 19 residues. The CDR3 DNA follows: TGCGCCAGCAGTCACAAGGGACAGGGTCGTACTAATAGCAATCAGCCCCAGCATTTT. Translated, it gives CASSHKGQGRTNSNQPQHF.

This rearrangement joins TRBV6-5 to TRBJ1-1; possible D gene TRBD1, 5 bases. The length of the CDR3 is 14 residues. Germline CDR1 reads MNHEY; CDR2 reads SVGAGI. The V end lost 11 bases, the J end lost 0 bases, and 16 bases lay between the germline ends. This CDR3 reads CAGIKQVLNTEAFF. As DNA, the CDR3 is TGTGCCGGAATAAAACAGGTCCTGAACACTGAAGCTTTCTTT.

The chain employs TRBV28 and TRBJ2-7, with 8 nucleotides matching TRBD2. The CDR3 consists of 14 residues. After removal of 1 base from V and 5 bases from J, the junction contained 4 bases not matched to a gene. Germline V gene data show CDR1 as MDHEN and CDR2 as SYDVKM. For the CDR3, the DNA is TGTGCCAGCAGTTTATCGGCGGGGGGCAACGAGCAGTACTTC. This sequence encodes CASSLSAGGNEQYF.

This chain joins TRBV30 and TRBJ1-5, with 7 positions matching TRBD1. Germline V gene sequence: CDR1 GTSNPN, CDR2 SVGIG (reference sequence). The CDR3 runs to 14 residues. Losses at the gene ends were 1 base for V and 4 bases for J; bases not matched to a gene: 4. CDR3 DNA: TGTGCCTGGAGTGGGGGACAGACTAATCAGCCCCAGCATTTT. Translating it yields CAWSGGQTNQPQHF.

The gene calls are TRBV30 and TRBJ1-6, with 8 bases lining up with TRBD1. The CDR3 is 16 residues long. The germline CDR1 and CDR2 sequences are GTSNPN and SVGIG (reference sequence). J was trimmed by 6 bases and V by 3 bases; bases with no gene match: 10. As DNA, the CDR3 is TGTGCCTGGAGGACGGACAGGGCCAGGTCTAATTCACCCCTCCACTTT. Protein sequence: CAWRTDRARSNSPLHF. The variable domain in full, completed from reference TRBV30 and TRBJ1-6, reads SQTIHQWPATLVQPVGSPLSLECTVEGTSNPNLYWYRQAAGRGLQLLFYSVGIGQISSEVPQNLSASRPQDRQFILSSKKLLLSDSGFYLCAWRTDRARSNSPLHFGNGTRLTVT.

The chain uses TRBV4-1 and TRBJ2-5, with 8 nucleotides matching TRBD1. Germline values: CDR1 MGHRA, CDR2 YSYEKL. The CDR3 loop spans 18 amino acids. The V and J ends lost 5 bases and 1 base, in that order; junction bases with no gene match: 15. Here the CDR3 reads CASSAHRSAQGAQETQYF. CDR3 DNA sequence: TGCGCCAGCAGCGCCCACCGATCCGCCCAGGGGGCCCAAGAGACCCAGTACTTC.

The gene calls are TRBV2 and TRBJ2-3, with 8 bases fitting TRBD1. CDR1 and CDR2 from the germline V gene are SNHLY and FYNNEI. This CDR3 region has 13 residues. V lost 4 bases and J lost 5; bases outside the gene matches: 2. CDR3 coding DNA: TGTGCCAGCAGTGTGGACAGGGAAGATACGCAGTATTTT. This encodes CASSVDREDTQYF.

This clone was seen a single time. The chain uses TRBV7-2 and TRBJ2-7; unclear D gene. The germline V and J ends were trimmed by 2 bases and 2 bases, with 10 bases remaining between them. Germline V gives CDR1 SGHTA, CDR2 FQGNSA. CDR3 size: 14 residues. CDR3 loop: CASSLSRDTYEQYF. DNA of the CDR3: TGTGCCAGCAGCTTATCCCGAGATACCTACGAGCAGTACTTC.

The chain is built from TRBV7-9 and TRBJ2-3; tentative D call: TRBD1 (6 bases). Per the germline V gene, CDR1 is SEHNR and CDR2 is FQNEAQ (reference sequence). The CDR3 is 16 amino acids. V lost 4 bases, J lost 0 bases, and 14 bases lay in between. The chain's CDR3 is CASSSGTHSSTDTQYF. Here the CDR3 DNA reads TGTGCCAGCAGCTCAGGGACACACTCTAGCACAGATACGCAGTATTTT.

This chain joins TRBV5-1 and TRBJ2-2; D might be TRBD2 (7 bases). CDR1 is SGHRS and CDR2 is YFSETQ in the germline V gene. This CDR3 spans 17 amino acids. V dropped 0 bases and J dropped 5 bases, with 17 bases sitting between them. This CDR3 reads CASSLGGGEGWTGELFF. In DNA form, the CDR3 reads TGCGCCAGCAGCTTGGGCGGGGGCGAAGGTTGGACCGGGGAGCTGTTTTTT.

The V gene is TRBV27, the J gene TRBJ2-5, with 11 bases fitting TRBD2. Trimming cost V 3 bases and J 7 bases; bases outside gene matches: 10. This CDR3 region has 16 residues. Germline values: CDR1 MNHEY, CDR2 SMNVEV (reference sequence). Here the CDR3 reads CASSLWASGGRGTQYF. As DNA, the CDR3 is TGTGCCAGCAGTTTGTGGGCTAGCGGGGGGCGCGGGACCCAGTACTTC.

The rearrangement links TRBV30 to TRBJ1-2; unclear D gene. CDR1 is GTSNPN and CDR2 is SVGIG in the germline V gene (reference sequence). V dropped 0 bases and J dropped 0 bases, with 11 bases sitting between them. The CDR3 covers 15 residues. This CDR3 is CAWSVPRLSNYGYTF. In DNA, the CDR3 is TGTGCCTGGAGTGTACCCAGGCTCTCTAACTATGGCTACACCTTC.

V and J are TRBV18 and TRBJ2-7; 10 bases line up with TRBD1. The J segment lost 6 bases and the V segment lost 4 bases, leaving 15 bases of the junction unmatched. The CDR3 runs to 17 residues. Looked up from germline, CDR1 is KGHSH and CDR2 is LQKENI. CDR3 nucleotides: TGTGCCAGCTCACTCAACCTTCCCGGGACAGGGGAATCCGAGCAGTACTTC. Translating it yields CASSLNLPGTGESEQYF.

This clone was counted once. The rearrangement joins TRBV6-1 to TRBJ1-5; D is unclear. The CDR3 loop spans 14 amino acids. In germline, CDR1 is MNHNS, CDR2 SASEGT. V lost 2 bases and J lost 7, with 12 bases in between. CDR3 sequence: CASSESLSRQPQHF. The CDR3 region has the DNA TGTGCCAGCAGTGAATCTTTGAGTCGACAGCCCCAGCATTTT.

This rearrangement joins TRBV19 to TRBJ1-2; D is ambiguous. V was clipped by 3 bases and J by 4 bases, with 12 bases between them. This CDR3 has 14 amino acids. CDR1 is LNHDA and CDR2 is SQIVND in the germline V gene (reference sequence). The CDR3: CASSIGLLGYGYTF. The CDR3 nucleotides are TGTGCCAGTAGTATTGGGCTCCTGGGCTATGGCTACACCTTC.

A word on this clone: The CDR3 does not close with the conserved phenylalanine or tryptophan, likely indicating a read error. It is unclear where the CDR3 begins or ends on the DNA, so no DNA is shown, and the CDR3 is as TCRdb lists it. This chain links TRBV7-9 with TRBJ1-4. Germline V lookup: CDR1 SEHNR, CDR2 FQNEAQ (reference sequence). The CDR3 is 13 residues long, counting both termini. The CDR3 is CASSPSVGGPLFL.

This clone was counted a single time. V is TRBV5-1 and J is TRBJ1-4, with D possibly TRBD1 on 6 matching bases. The CDR3 length is 15 residues. Germline-derived CDR1 and CDR2 are SGHRS and YFSETQ. Deletions cut 6 bases from V and 7 bases from J, with 19 bases between. The CDR3 loop reads CASNLGGARGEKLFF. In DNA, the CDR3 is TGCGCCAGCAACCTAGGGGGGGCTAGAGGTGAAAAACTGTTTTTT. Full variable domain (outside the CDR3, taken from reference TRBV5-1 and TRBJ1-4): KAGVTQTPRYLIKTRGQQVTLSCSPISGHRSVSWYQQTPGQGLQFLFEYFSETQRNKGNFPGRFSGRQFSNSRSEMNVSTLELGDSALYLCASNLGGARGEKLFFGSGTQLSVL.